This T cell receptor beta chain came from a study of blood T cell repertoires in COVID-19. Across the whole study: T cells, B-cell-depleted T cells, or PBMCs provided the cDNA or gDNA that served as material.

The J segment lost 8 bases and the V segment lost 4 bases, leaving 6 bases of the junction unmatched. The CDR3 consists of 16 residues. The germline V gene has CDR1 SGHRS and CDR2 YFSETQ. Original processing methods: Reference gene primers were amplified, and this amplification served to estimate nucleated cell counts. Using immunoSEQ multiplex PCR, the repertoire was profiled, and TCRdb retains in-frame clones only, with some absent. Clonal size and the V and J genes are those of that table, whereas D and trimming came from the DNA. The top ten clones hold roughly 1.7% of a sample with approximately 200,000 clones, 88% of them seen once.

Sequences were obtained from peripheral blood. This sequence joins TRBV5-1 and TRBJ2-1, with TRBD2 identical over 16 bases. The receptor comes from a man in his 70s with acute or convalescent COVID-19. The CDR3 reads CASSGGTSGRGDEQFF. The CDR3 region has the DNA TGCGCCAGCAGCGGGGGGACTAGCGGGAGGGGAGATGAGCAGTTCTTC.